These 18 T cell receptor beta chains were sequenced from one sample in a study of cytomegalovirus exposure and HLA in healthy donors (dated by TCRdb to about 2017). Library creation used the immunoSEQ multiplex PCR assay. For the multiplex PCR, a mixture combining 60 forward primers for TCR Vbeta segments and 13 reverse primers for TCR Jbeta segments was used. TCRdb holds this immuneACCESS table with in-frame rearrangements only. Some clones are missing; in checked studies, unresolved V genes explain under half, and the rest has no known cause. This sample comprises about 160,000 clones, approximately 78% of them detected only once. The ten largest make up less than 1% of the sample. Sample: PBMCs. These receptors all come from a girl aged 2-15 years in good health and CMV-seropositive.

This chain links TRBV7-2 with TRBJ2-1; tentatively, D is TRBD2 (5 bases). The CDR3 totals 15 residues. Germline assignment: CDR1 SGHTA and CDR2 FQGNSA. The ends were cut back, 2 bases at V and 6 bases at J, with 14 bases in the middle. The CDR3 DNA follows: TGTGCCAGCAGCTTACCGGGGTCTTTGGGCAATGAGCAGTTCTTC. This codes for CASSLPGSLGNEQFF.

The chain uses TRBV30 and TRBJ1-5, with D possibly TRBD1 on 5 matching bases. This CDR3 has 17 amino acids. From germline, CDR1 is GTSNPN and CDR2 SVGIG (reference sequence). Trimming left V 0 bases short and J 3 bases short, with 18 bases between. The CDR3 region has the DNA TGTGCCTGGAGTGTAAGGCTAGGGTCAGGGTACAATCAGCCCCAGCATTTT. This codes for CAWSVRLGSGYNQPQHF.

On this clone: Other DNA sequences in this specimen translate into the identical CDR3. V usage is TRBV30 and J usage is TRBJ1-4, with D perhaps TRBD1 (5 bases). Trimming cost V 0 bases and J 5 bases, with 7 bases left between them. Germline assignment: CDR1 GTSNPN and CDR2 SVGIG (reference sequence). CDR3 length equals 13 residues. CDR3 in DNA: TGTGCCTGGAGTGTGACAGAGAATGAAAAACTGTTTTTT. This sequence encodes CAWSVTENEKLFF.

This clone has just a few counts. This chain joins TRBV5-1 and TRBJ2-7; 9 bases line up with TRBD2. J gave up 4 bases and V 0 bases, and 5 bases lay outside the gene matches. Germline loops: CDR1 SGHRS, CDR2 YFSETQ. The CDR3 loop spans 15 amino acids. The CDR3, as DNA: TGCGCCAGCAGCTTGGCACGCGGGGGGGTATACGAGCAGTACTTC. This sequence encodes CASSLARGGVYEQYF.

J is TRBJ2-4 and V is TRBV4-1; possibly TRBD1 for D (7 bases). This CDR3 comprises 16 residues. V was cut by 3 bases and J by 6 bases, with 18 bases left in between. Germline lookup yields CDR1 MGHRA and CDR2 YSYEKL. DNA for the CDR3: TGCGCCAGCAGCCAGGGGGTTCAGGGGGGAAGAAACATTCAGTACTTC. Translated: CASSQGVQGGRNIQYF.

The rearrangement joins TRBV25-1 to TRBJ2-6; tentatively, D is TRBD1 (6 bases). Germline V CDR1 and CDR2: MGHDK, SYGVNS. Trimming removed 4 bases from V and 1 base from J, with 8 bases in between. CDR3 length equals 15 residues. The CDR3 bases are TGTGCCAGCAGTGGAGGGGGATCTGGGGCCAACGTCCTGACTTTC. It encodes CASSGGGSGANVLTF.

The genes are TRBV9 and TRBJ1-1; D unclear. Germline V CDR1 and CDR2: SGDLS, YYNGEE. V was shortened by 0 bases and J by 7 bases, with 10 bases between the two germline ends. The CDR3 runs 13 residues. CDR3 nucleotides: TGTGCCAGCAGCGTAGCTACGGGTATTGAAGCTTTCTTT. Amino acids: CASSVATGIEAFF.

This chain joins TRBV9 and TRBJ2-3; 7 bases fit TRBD2. This CDR3 is 15 amino acids long. Germline V lookup: CDR1 SGDLS, CDR2 YYNGEE. V shed 4 bases and J 4 bases; nucleotides not matched to a gene: 9. In DNA, the CDR3 is TGTGCCAGCAGCTTACGCGGGGGAGGACCAGATACGCAGTATTTT. This translates into CASSLRGGGPDTQYF.

In nucleotides, the CDR3 is TGTGCCAGCAGCAAAAGAAACCTAGCGGGGAACCAAGAGACCCAGTACTTC. Translation: CASSKRNLAGNQETQYF. J is TRBJ2-5 and V is TRBV21-1; TRBD2, the table's D call, lacks a check against the DNA. TRBV21-1 is labeled a pseudogene. This CDR3 is 17 amino acids long.

This chain uses TRBV28 with TRBJ1-3, with 11 bases aligning to TRBD1. Germline V gene sequence: CDR1 MDHEN, CDR2 SYDVKM. Germline trimming cut 6 bases from V and 4 bases from J; bases unmatched to any gene: 14. The CDR3 has 18 residues. CDR3 DNA: TGTGCCAGCAGACCGGACAGGGGGCCTTTTTCTGGAGGAAACACCATATATTTT. Translated, it gives CASRPDRGPFSGGNTIYF.

The rearrangement uses TRBV5-1 and TRBJ2-3; TRBD1 might be the D (5 bases). V dropped 0 bases and J dropped 4 bases, with 15 bases sitting between them. The CDR3 spans 16 residues. Germline V gene sequence: CDR1 SGHRS, CDR2 YFSETQ. CDR3 sequence reads: CASSLGLRSRADTQYF. As DNA, the CDR3 is TGCGCCAGCAGCTTGGGACTTCGTTCCAGGGCAGATACGCAGTATTTT.

The V gene is TRBV6-4, the J gene TRBJ2-1; D possibly corresponds to TRBD2 (6 bases). V lost 5 bases and J 0 bases, leaving 17 bases between the germline ends. Germline V CDR1 and CDR2: MRHNA, SNTAGT. The CDR3 runs to 17 residues. CDR3 in amino acids: CASSWSSGRSSYNEQFF. CDR3 DNA sequence: TGTGCCAGCAGTTGGAGTAGCGGCCGTAGCTCCTACAATGAGCAGTTCTTC.

V gene TRBV11-2 combines with J gene TRBJ2-1; 7 bases fit TRBD2. This CDR3 region has 15 residues. Germline V gene lookup returns CDR1 SGHAT and CDR2 FQNNGV. V dropped 2 bases and J dropped 5; count of bases not matched to a gene: 6. Here the CDR3 DNA reads TGTGCCAGCAGCTTATCCCCGCTAGCGGACAATGAGCAGTTCTTC. Translation gives CASSLSPLADNEQFF.

The CDR3 reads CASSLVGQGAGNTEAFF. The CDR3 nucleotides are TGTGCCAGCAGTTTAGTCGGCCAGGGAGCGGGGAACACTGAAGCTTTCTTT. The chain carries TRBV27 and TRBJ1-1; D might be TRBD1 (5 bases). V was cut by 2 bases and J by 1 base, with 17 bases left in between. The CDR3 extends over 17 amino acids. Germline V gene lookup returns CDR1 MNHEY and CDR2 SMNVEV (reference sequence).

The CDR3 bases are TGTGCCATCAGCAGGGGGAACACTGAAGCTTTCTTT. Translation: CAISRGNTEAFF. V is TRBV10-3 and J is TRBJ1-1, with D possibly matching TRBD1 (6 bases). Germline CDR1 and CDR2: ENHRY and SYGVKD. V was pared by 6 bases and J by 1 base, with 6 bases between. CDR3 length: 12 residues.

This clone has just a few counts. The chain joins TRBV7-3 to TRBJ2-5; TRBD1 aligns across 10 bases. The CDR3 contains 15 residues. CDR1 and CDR2 from the germline V gene are SGHTA and FQGTGA. V trimming: 2 bases; J trimming: 4 bases; junction bases outside the gene matches: 4. In DNA form, the CDR3 reads TGTGCCAGCAGCTTATCGGGGACAGGGGTAGAGACCCAGTACTTC. The encoded protein is CASSLSGTGVETQYF.

The rearrangement joins TRBV25-1 to TRBJ2-5; maybe TRBD1 (6 bases). The CDR3 has 15 amino acids. Trimming took off 3 bases at V and 2 bases at J, with 13 bases between the two ends. From germline, CDR1 is MGHDK and CDR2 SYGVNS. In nucleotides, the CDR3 is TGTGCCAGCAGTGACCCGCGGACAGTTCAAGAGACCCAGTACTTC. It is translated as CASSDPRTVQETQYF.

The chain uses TRBV5-6 and TRBJ2-2; the D gene is possibly TRBD2 (6 bases). The CDR3 has 15 residues. CDR1 is SGHDT and CDR2 is YYEEEE in the germline V gene. V lost 2 bases, J lost 0 bases, and 8 bases lay in between. The CDR3 nucleotides are TGTGCCAGCAGCTTTAGCGGTGCGAACACCGGGGAGCTGTTTTTT. Its protein is CASSFSGANTGELFF.